The 11 T cell receptor beta chains below were found in one sample sequenced in a study of T cell responses to AZD1222 COVID-19 vaccine. Method: immunoSEQ multiplex PCR; TCRdb's copy keeps in-frame clones and lacks some. Of under 200,000 clones listed, about nine tenths were seen once; the top ten hold over 4.5%. The specimen was peripheral blood, collected on day 0 of AZD1222 vaccination. The source of these receptors is an adult in good health.

The chain uses TRBV19 and TRBJ1-5, with 9 positions matching TRBD1. Trimming took 5 bases from V and 4 from J; bases not matched to a gene: 9. Germline values: CDR1 LNHDA, CDR2 SQIVND (reference sequence). This CDR3 spans 16 amino acids. In DNA form, the CDR3 reads TGTGCCAGTAGTCAATACGGGACAGGGTCGAATCAGCCCCAGCATTTT. It is translated as CASSQYGTGSNQPQHF.

The V gene is TRBV6-1, the J gene TRBJ1-1; 8 nucleotides agree with TRBD1. Germline CDR1 reads MNHNS; CDR2 reads SASEGT. The CDR3 sequence is 14 residues long. V shed 2 bases, J shed 4 bases, and the junction held 3 bases outside the gene matches. The DNA for the CDR3 is TGTGCCAGCAGTGAAAGGACAGGGACCACTGAAGCTTTCTTT. Protein: CASSERTGTTEAFF.

This clone came up a few times. The chain joins TRBV5-4 to TRBJ2-5; a possible D gene is TRBD1 (5 bases). The CDR3 contains 14 residues. The V gene lost 2 bases and the J gene lost 1 base, with 9 bases spanning the gap. The germline CDR1 and CDR2 sequences are SGHNT and YYREEE (reference sequence). The CDR3 DNA reads as TGTGCCAGCAGCTTCCCGGACATCCAAGAGACCCAGTACTTC. Translated, it gives CASSFPDIQETQYF.

This rearrangement joins TRBV6-5 to TRBJ1-5; 7 positions agree with TRBD1. The CDR3 is 14 residues long. Germline CDR1 MNHEY, CDR2 SVGAGI. V lost 6 bases to trimming and J lost 3 bases; unmatched junction nucleotides: 5. The CDR3 DNA follows: TGTGCCAGCAGGCCAACAGGGGCCAATCAGCCCCAGCATTTT. Translating gives CASRPTGANQPQHF.

The rearrangement joins TRBV24-1 to TRBJ1-5; the D is unclear. CDR1 and CDR2 from the germline V gene are KGHDR and SFDVKD. This CDR3 spans 13 amino acids. Deletions cut 1 base from V and 6 bases from J, with 6 bases between. The CDR3 loop reads CATSDFFGQPQHF. The CDR3 DNA follows: TGTGCCACCAGTGATTTTTTCGGTCAGCCCCAGCATTTT.

This sequence joins TRBV5-6 and TRBJ2-7; TRBD2 might be the D (6 bases). There are 16 residues in the CDR3. Trimming pared 4 bases from V and 0 bases from J, leaving 17 bases between. Germline assignment: CDR1 SGHDT and CDR2 YYEEEE. Here the CDR3 reads CASSPIGAGNSYEQYF. CDR3 nucleotide sequence: TGTGCCAGCAGCCCCATAGGGGCGGGAAACTCCTACGAGCAGTACTTC.

Comments on this clone: At one end the junction does not follow the germline gene, possibly because of a read error. Other DNA sequences within the sample encode an identical CDR3. V gene TRBV19 combines with J gene TRBJ2-3; TRBD1 might be the D (6 bases). CDR3 length equals 15 residues. CDR1 and CDR2 (germline): LNHDA, SQIVND (reference sequence). CDR3: CASSIGADRGDTQYF. In nucleotides, the CDR3 is TGTGCCAGTAGTATAGGGGCGGACAGAGGAGATACGCAATATTTT.

The chain has TRBV5-1 and TRBJ1-2; unclear D gene. This CDR3 has 16 amino acids. V dropped 0 bases and J dropped 0 bases, with 12 bases sitting between them. Looked up from germline, CDR1 is SGHRS and CDR2 is YFSETQ. Here the CDR3 DNA reads TGCGCCAGCAGCTTGGTGGAGGGTAGGGCTAACTATGGCTACACCTTC. This encodes CASSLVEGRANYGYTF.

This clone was observed a handful of times. CDR3 protein: CASSSGVSGANVLTF. The CDR3 DNA reads TGTGCCAGCAGCTCGGGGGTCTCTGGGGCCAACGTCCTGACTTTC. The V gene is TRBV7-3, the J gene TRBJ2-6; D perhaps matches TRBD2 (6 bases). CDR1 is SGHTA, CDR2 FQGTGA, per germline. The CDR3 covers 15 residues. Trimming took off 4 bases at V and 0 bases at J, with 7 bases between the two ends.

This clone has a handful of counts. The chain combines TRBV20-1 with TRBJ2-5; D call uncertain. The CDR3 has 10 amino acids. Germline values: CDR1 DFQATT, CDR2 SNEGSKA (reference sequence). V was clipped by 5 bases and J by 5 bases, with 6 bases between them. CDR3 sequence (DNA): TGCAGTGCTCTCGGGGAGACCCAGTACTTC. Its protein is CSALGETQYF.

The rearrangement links TRBV25-1 to TRBJ2-3, with 10 nucleotides matching TRBD2. The CDR3 covers 16 residues. Germline lookup yields CDR1 MGHDK and CDR2 SYGVNS. The trim removed 7 bases at V and 4 bases at J, leaving 11 bases unmatched. The DNA of the CDR3 is TGTGCCAGCAAACAAAAGCGGGAGGGCCCTTCAGATACGCAGTATTTT. This encodes CASKQKREGPSDTQYF.